This TCR beta chain was recovered during a study of spatial heterogeneity in lung cancer. Germline values: CDR1 LNHDA, CDR2 SQIVND (reference sequence). V shed 7 bases, J shed 4 bases, and the junction held 10 bases outside the gene matches. The CDR3 has 17 amino acids. The study's findings and limits: Ubiquitous expanded tumor TCRs showed up in blood more at resection than follow-up.

About this clonotype itself: Antigen specificity is unknown. This may be a read error, as it is one base from a much larger clone. The conserved phenylalanine or tryptophan is not found at the CDR3 terminus, so this likely reflects a read error.

The time point here: blood at routine non-recurrence follow-up after resection. TCRdb redid the calling of the 5' RACE reads with MiXCR, one entry per CDR3 protein. The sample comprises about 70,000 distinct CDR3 sequences, 8% to 10% of which are singletons, and approximately 2% rests with the top ten. This TCR came from a female donor with early-stage non-small cell lung cancer. The chain employs TRBV19 and TRBJ2-3; 14 nucleotides match TRBD2. The sample in question was PBMCs, obtained at follow-up. This CDR3 is CASTPMTSGRAADTQYL. DNA for the CDR3: TGTGCCAGTACCCCTATGACTAGCGGGAGGGCGGCAGATACGCAGTATCTT.